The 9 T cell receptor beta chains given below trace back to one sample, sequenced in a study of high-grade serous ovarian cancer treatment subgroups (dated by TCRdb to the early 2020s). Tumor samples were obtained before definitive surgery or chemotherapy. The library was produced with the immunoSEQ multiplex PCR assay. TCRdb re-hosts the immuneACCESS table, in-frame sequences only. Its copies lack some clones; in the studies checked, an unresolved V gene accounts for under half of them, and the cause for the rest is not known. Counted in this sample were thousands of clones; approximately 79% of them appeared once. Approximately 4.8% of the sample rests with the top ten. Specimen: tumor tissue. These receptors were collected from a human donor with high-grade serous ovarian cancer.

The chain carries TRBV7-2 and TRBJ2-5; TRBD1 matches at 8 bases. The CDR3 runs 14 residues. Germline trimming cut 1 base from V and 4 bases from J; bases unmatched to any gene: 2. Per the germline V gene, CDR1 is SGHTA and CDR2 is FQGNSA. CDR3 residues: CASSLETGVETQYF. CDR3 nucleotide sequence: TGTGCCAGCAGCTTAGAGACAGGGGTAGAGACCCAGTACTTC. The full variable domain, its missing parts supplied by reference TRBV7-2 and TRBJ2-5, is GAGVSQSPSNKVTEKGKDVELRCDPISGHTALYWYRQSLGQGLEFLIYFQGNSAPDKSGLPSDRFSAERTGGSVSTLTIQRTQQEDSAVYLCASSLETGVETQYFGPGTRLLVL.

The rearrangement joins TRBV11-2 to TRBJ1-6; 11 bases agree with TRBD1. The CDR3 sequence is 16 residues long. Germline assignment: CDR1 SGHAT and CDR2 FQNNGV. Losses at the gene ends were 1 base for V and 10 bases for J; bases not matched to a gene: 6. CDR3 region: CASSLVRDRGSSPLHF. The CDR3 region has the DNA TGTGCCAGCAGCTTAGTACGGGACAGGGGGTCCTCACCCCTCCACTTT. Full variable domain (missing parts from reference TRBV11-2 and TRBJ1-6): EAGVAQSPRYKIIEKRQSVAFWCNPISGHATLYWYQQILGQGPKLLIQFQNNGVVDDSQLPKDRFSAERLKGVDSTLKIQPAKLEDSAVYLCASSLVRDRGSSPLHFGNGTRLTVT.

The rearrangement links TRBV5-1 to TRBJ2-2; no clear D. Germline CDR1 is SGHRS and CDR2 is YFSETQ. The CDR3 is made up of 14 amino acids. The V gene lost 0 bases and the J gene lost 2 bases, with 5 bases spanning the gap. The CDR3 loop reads CASSLGSNTGELFF. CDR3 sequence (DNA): TGCGCCAGCAGCTTGGGGAGCAACACCGGGGAGCTGTTTTTT. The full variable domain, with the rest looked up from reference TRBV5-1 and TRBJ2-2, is KAGVTQTPRYLIKTRGQQVTLSCSPISGHRSVSWYQQTPGQGLQFLFEYFSETQRNKGNFPGRFSGRQFSNSRSEMNVSTLELGDSALYLCASSLGSNTGELFFGEGSRLTVL.

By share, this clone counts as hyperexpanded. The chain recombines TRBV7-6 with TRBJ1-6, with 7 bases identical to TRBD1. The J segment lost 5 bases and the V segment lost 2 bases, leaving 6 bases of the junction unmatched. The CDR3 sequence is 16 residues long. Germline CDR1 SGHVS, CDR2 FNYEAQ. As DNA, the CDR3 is TGTGCCAGCAGCTTATCAGTCGGGACAGATAATTCACCCCTCCACTTT. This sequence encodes CASSLSVGTDNSPLHF. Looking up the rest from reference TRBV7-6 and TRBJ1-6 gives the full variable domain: GAGVSQSPRYKVTKRGQDVALRCDPISGHVSLYWYRQALGQGPEFLTYFNYEAQQDKSGLPNDRFSAERPEGSISTLTIQRTEQRDSAMYRCASSLSVGTDNSPLHFGNGTRLTVT.

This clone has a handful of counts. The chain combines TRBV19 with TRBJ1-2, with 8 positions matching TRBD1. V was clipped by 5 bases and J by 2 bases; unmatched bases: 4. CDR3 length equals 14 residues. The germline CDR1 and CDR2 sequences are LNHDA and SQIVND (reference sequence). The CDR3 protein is CASSVRGRNYGYTF. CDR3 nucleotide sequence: TGTGCCAGTAGTGTCAGGGGGCGAAACTATGGCTACACCTTC.

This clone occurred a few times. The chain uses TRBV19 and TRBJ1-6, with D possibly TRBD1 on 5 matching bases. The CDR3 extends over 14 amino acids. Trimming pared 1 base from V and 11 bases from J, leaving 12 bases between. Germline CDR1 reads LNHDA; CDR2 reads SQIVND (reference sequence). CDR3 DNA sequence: TGTGCCAGTAGTATAGTGGGTAGGGGCCCACCCCTCCACTTT. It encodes CASSIVGRGPPLHF.

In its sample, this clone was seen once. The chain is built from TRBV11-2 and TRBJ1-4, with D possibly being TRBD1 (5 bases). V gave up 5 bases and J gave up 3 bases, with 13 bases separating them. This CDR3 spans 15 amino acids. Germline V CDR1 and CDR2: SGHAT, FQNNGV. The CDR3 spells CASSESGWANEKLFF. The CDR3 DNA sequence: TGTGCCAGCAGCGAATCAGGGTGGGCTAATGAAAAACTGTTTTTT.

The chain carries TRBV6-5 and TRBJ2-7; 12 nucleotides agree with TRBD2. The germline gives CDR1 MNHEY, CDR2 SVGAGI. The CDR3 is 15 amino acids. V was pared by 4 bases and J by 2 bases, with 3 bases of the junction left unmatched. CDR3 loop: CASSFASGGAYEQYF. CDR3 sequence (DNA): TGTGCCAGCAGTTTCGCTAGCGGGGGGGCCTACGAGCAGTACTTC.

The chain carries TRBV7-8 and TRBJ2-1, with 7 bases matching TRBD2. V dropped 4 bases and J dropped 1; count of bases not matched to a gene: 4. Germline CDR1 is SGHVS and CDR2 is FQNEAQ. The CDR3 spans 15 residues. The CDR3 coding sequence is TGTGCCAGCAGCTCCTTTAGCGGGTCCTACAATGAGCAGTTCTTC. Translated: CASSSFSGSYNEQFF.